The 20 T cell receptor beta chains in this list originate from one sample, sequenced in a study of blood T cell repertoires in COVID-19. Sequencing used immunoSEQ multiplex PCR; TCRdb keeps in-frame clones, though not all of them. The repertoire includes over 200,000 clones, nearly 90% of them detected once, and about 12% sits in the top ten. The sample comprised peripheral blood. The receptors here all came from a woman aged 18-35 years who had recovered from COVID-19.

This CDR3 reads CASSPELNTEAFF. DNA for the CDR3: TGTGCCAGCTCACCTGAACTAAACACTGAAGCTTTCTTT. The genes are TRBV18 and TRBJ1-1, with D unresolved. V was clipped by 3 bases and J by 2 bases, with 7 bases between them. Germline-derived CDR1 and CDR2 are KGHSH and LQKENI. This CDR3 has 13 amino acids.

The chain combines TRBV3-1 (or the pseudogene TRBV3-2) with TRBJ1-2, with unresolved D. There are 16 residues in the CDR3. V dropped 1 base and J dropped 2 bases, with 14 bases sitting between them. Per the germline V gene, CDR1 is LGHDT and CDR2 is YNNKEL (reference sequence). The CDR3 sequence is CASSQVDDTWNYGYTF. In DNA form, the CDR3 reads TGTGCCAGCAGCCAAGTCGACGACACGTGGAACTATGGCTACACCTTC.

J is TRBJ1-1 and V is TRBV28, with 8 positions matching TRBD1. The CDR3 sequence is 16 residues long. Germline CDR1 MDHEN, CDR2 SYDVKM. V dropped 6 bases and J dropped 0; count of bases not matched to a gene: 9. The CDR3 coding sequence is TGTGCCAGCAGCAAAACAGGGGGAAATATGAACACTGAAGCTTTCTTT. This encodes CASSKTGGNMNTEAFF.

This chain uses TRBV6-1 with TRBJ1-3; D uncertain. The CDR3 is 12 amino acids. The germline V gene has CDR1 MNHNS and CDR2 SASEGT. V dropped 3 bases and J dropped 7 bases, with 7 bases sitting between them. This CDR3 is CASSEVRNTIYF. In DNA form, the CDR3 reads TGTGCCAGCAGTGAGGTTCGGAACACCATATATTTT.

This clone was found once. The chain links TRBV6-5 to TRBJ1-1; D possibly corresponds to TRBD1 (6 bases). Per the germline V gene, CDR1 is MNHEY and CDR2 is SVGAGI. The CDR3 has 15 amino acids. Trimming removed 10 bases from V and 0 bases from J, with 18 bases in between. CDR3 protein: CATLDRPQMNTEAFF. The CDR3 nucleotides read TGTGCCACCCTAGACAGGCCCCAAATGAACACTGAAGCTTTCTTT.

The chain couples TRBV11-3 to TRBJ2-1; D possibly corresponds to TRBD1 (5 bases). V was pared by 3 bases and J by 5 bases, with 14 bases between. The CDR3 extends over 15 amino acids. Germline V gene lookup returns CDR1 SGHNT and CDR2 YENEEA. The DNA for the CDR3 is TGTGCCAGCAGCTTTGGCGCACAGGCCAACAATGAGCAGTTCTTC. Translated: CASSFGAQANNEQFF.

The J gene is TRBJ1-1, the V gene TRBV12-3 or TRBV12-4; 7 bases match TRBD1. The CDR3 extends over 12 amino acids. Germline trimming cut 7 bases from V and 10 bases from J; bases unmatched to any gene: 9. CDR3 loop: CASTEDRAGAFF. The CDR3 DNA reads as TGTGCCAGCACCGAAGACAGGGCGGGAGCTTTCTTT.

V is TRBV15 and J is TRBJ2-1; 11 bases are shared with TRBD2. There are 13 residues in the CDR3. Germline CDR1 and CDR2: LNHNV and YYDKDF (reference sequence). V trimming: 6 bases; J trimming: 9 bases; junction bases outside the gene matches: 4. Here the CDR3 DNA reads TGTGCCACCAGACCTGGACTAGCGGGTGAGCAGTTCTTC. This sequence encodes CATRPGLAGEQFF.

The V and J genes are TRBV28 and TRBJ2-2; TRBD2 is a possible D gene (6 bases). CDR3 size: 16 residues. Looked up from germline, CDR1 is MDHEN and CDR2 is SYDVKM. Trimming stripped 6 bases from V and 0 bases from J, with 14 bases between. The CDR3 bases are TGTGCCAGCAGCCCAGCGGGCGGGACGAACACCGGGGAGCTGTTTTTT. Translated: CASSPAGGTNTGELFF.

This clone was recorded only once. The rearrangement uses TRBV20-1 and TRBJ1-2; a possible D gene is TRBD1 (6 bases). V was clipped by 3 bases and J by 7 bases, with 27 bases between them. The germline V gene encodes CDR1 DFQATT and CDR2 SNEGSKA (reference sequence). CDR3 length: 17 residues. Here the CDR3 reads CSASGAAPGQEFGGYTF. The CDR3 coding sequence is TGCAGTGCTAGTGGGGCAGCTCCGGGACAAGAATTCGGTGGCTACACCTTC.

V and J are TRBV18 and TRBJ2-3, with TRBD1 matching 9 bases. The CDR3 sequence is 17 residues long. Germline CDR1 and CDR2: KGHSH and LQKENI. V shed 1 base, J shed 2 bases, and the junction held 7 bases outside the gene matches. The CDR3: CASSPRKRTGDTDTQYF. The CDR3 bases are TGTGCCAGCTCACCACGGAAACGGACAGGGGACACAGATACGCAGTATTTT.

The gene calls are TRBV27 and TRBJ1-1, with no clear D. V lost 2 bases and J lost 0, with 10 bases in between. Germline lookup yields CDR1 MNHEY and CDR2 SMNVEV (reference sequence). The CDR3 runs to 15 residues. The CDR3 DNA reads as TGTGCCAGCAGTTTAAGCGGGGTGATGAACACTGAAGCTTTCTTT. Translating gives CASSLSGVMNTEAFF.

In nucleotides, the CDR3 is TGTGCCAGCAGGTTGGCCCAAACCCCCCACGAGCAGTACTTC. The encoded protein is CASRLAQTPHEQYF. The J gene is TRBJ2-7, the V gene TRBV13; D is unresolved. Trimming pared 6 bases from V and 5 bases from J, leaving 17 bases between. The germline V gene encodes CDR1 PRHDT and CDR2 FYEKMQ (reference sequence). The CDR3 extends over 14 amino acids.

The chain uses TRBV21-1 and TRBJ2-5; the table gives TRBD2 as D, unverified against the DNA. TRBV21-1 is deemed a pseudogene. This CDR3 spans 13 amino acids. The CDR3 here is CASSNKSQETQYF. CDR3 nucleotide sequence: TGTGCCAGCAGCAACAAGAGCCAAGAGACCCAGTACTTC.

The gene calls are TRBV30 and TRBJ1-1; D is unclear. This CDR3 comprises 10 residues. V lost 7 bases and J 4 bases, leaving 7 bases between the germline ends. Germline V CDR1 and CDR2: GTSNPN, SVGIG (reference sequence). CDR3 nucleotide sequence: TGTGCCTCCGAGTCCACTGAAGCTTTCTTT. Protein: CASESTEAFF.

This rearrangement joins TRBV13 to TRBJ2-7; TRBD2 matches 7 bases. The germline V gene encodes CDR1 PRHDT and CDR2 FYEKMQ (reference sequence). The CDR3 extends over 15 amino acids. The ends lost 5 bases at V and 3 bases at J; junction bases unmatched: 10. CDR3 in amino acids: CASSPLGGGNYEQYF. CDR3 DNA: TGTGCCAGCAGCCCCCTGGGGGGAGGGAACTACGAGCAGTACTTC.

V is TRBV18 and J is TRBJ1-2, with TRBD1 identical over 10 bases. Trimming cost V 3 bases and J 3 bases; bases outside gene matches: 4. The germline CDR1 and CDR2 sequences are KGHSH and LQKENI. The CDR3 is 15 residues long. The CDR3: CASSPDRGPHYGYTF. DNA of the CDR3: TGTGCCAGCTCACCCGACAGGGGGCCTCACTATGGCTACACCTTC.

The J gene is TRBJ2-7, the V gene TRBV5-1; a weak D match, TRBD1 (6 bases). This CDR3 region has 14 residues. Looked up from germline, CDR1 is SGHRS and CDR2 is YFSETQ. The V end lost 7 bases, the J end lost 2 bases, and 16 bases lay between the germline ends. CDR3 loop: CASYEGGVAYEQYF. In DNA form, the CDR3 reads TGCGCCAGCTACGAAGGGGGAGTCGCCTACGAGCAGTACTTC. The complete variable domain, with remaining parts taken from reference TRBV5-1 and TRBJ2-7, reads KAGVTQTPRYLIKTRGQQVTLSCSPISGHRSVSWYQQTPGQGLQFLFEYFSETQRNKGNFPGRFSGRQFSNSRSEMNVSTLELGDSALYLCASYEGGVAYEQYFGPGTRLTVT.

The rearrangement uses TRBV11-3 and TRBJ2-3, with 10 bases identical to TRBD2. The CDR3 runs 18 residues. Germline assignment: CDR1 SGHNT and CDR2 YENEEA. With V trimmed by 5 bases and J by 0 bases, 11 bases remained unmatched. This CDR3 is CASSPGLAAFESTDTQYF. For the CDR3, the DNA is TGTGCCAGCAGCCCCGGACTAGCGGCATTCGAAAGCACAGATACGCAGTATTTT. Looking up the rest from reference TRBV11-3 and TRBJ2-3 gives the full variable domain: EAGVVQSPRYKIIEKKQPVAFWCNPISGHNTLYWYLQNLGQGPELLIRYENEEAVDDSQLPKDRFSAERLKGVDSTLKIQPAELGDSAVYLCASSPGLAAFESTDTQYFGPGTRLTVL.

This clone was observed once. This chain connects TRBV11-2 to TRBJ2-2; 8 nucleotides agree with TRBD1. V lost 8 bases and J lost 1; bases outside the gene matches: 6. Per germline, CDR1 SGHAT and CDR2 FQNNGV. This CDR3 comprises 15 residues. CDR3 coding DNA: TGTGCCAGCGGAGTGGGGACAGGGAACACCGGGGAGCTGTTTTTT. This encodes CASGVGTGNTGELFF.